A single sample is the source of the 23 T cell receptor beta chains below, sequenced in a study of blood T cell repertoires in COVID-19 (dated by TCRdb to 2020 to 2021). The library was produced with the immunoSEQ multiplex PCR assay. TCRdb carries this immuneACCESS record with in-frame sequences only. Its versions omit some clonotypes, under half of them owing to an unresolved V gene in the studies checked, with the rest unexplained. The sample table records under 75,000 clones; over 75% of these occur just once. The ten largest clones take up approximately 7% of the sample. Sequenced: peripheral blood. The source is a man aged 55 to 70 with acute or convalescent COVID-19.

The genes are TRBV20-1 and TRBJ2-7; D unclear. Between the trimmed V and J ends, which lost 5 bases and 6 bases, there was a span of 11 bases. Per the germline V gene, CDR1 is DFQATT and CDR2 is SNEGSKA (reference sequence). This CDR3 region has 11 residues. The CDR3 DNA reads as TGCAGTGCTCTTAGCCCGGGCGAGCAGTACTTC. Translation gives CSALSPGEQYF.

This chain uses TRBV6-6 with TRBJ2-5; D may be TRBD2 (5 bases). Germline V lookup: CDR1 MNHNY, CDR2 SVGAGI (reference sequence). V was pared by 6 bases and J by 5 bases, with 13 bases between. This CDR3 has 13 residues. This CDR3 reads CASSGTSPETQYF. The CDR3 nucleotides read TGTGCCAGCAGCGGCACTAGTCCTGAGACCCAGTACTTC.

This chain connects TRBV12-5 to TRBJ2-3; 10 nucleotides align to TRBD1. The CDR3 has 18 amino acids. The V and J ends lost 1 base and 4 bases, in that order; junction bases with no gene match: 11. Germline CDR1 reads LGHNT; CDR2 reads FRNRAP. The CDR3 nucleotides read TGTGCTAGTGGTTTGGAGAGCCCGGGACAGGGGTTTGCAGATACGCAGTATTTT. Translating it yields CASGLESPGQGFADTQYF.

The V call is TRBV6-2 or TRBV6-3, the J call TRBJ2-7; D unresolved. Germline CDR1 MNHEY, CDR2 SVGEGT. V lost 4 bases and J lost 1, with 11 bases in between. The CDR3 consists of 14 residues. This CDR3 reads CASSSLGESYEQYF. CDR3 DNA sequence: TGTGCCAGCAGTTCGCTTGGTGAGTCCTACGAGCAGTACTTC.

The chain links TRBV7-3 to TRBJ2-5; D possibly corresponds to TRBD2 (7 bases). The germline gives CDR1 SGHTA, CDR2 FQGTGA. Trimming shortened V by 2 bases and J by 4 bases, and 11 bases separated the two germline ends. This CDR3 has 14 amino acids. In DNA form, the CDR3 reads TGTGCCAGCAGCTTAGCGGGGGCCGGAGAGACCCAGTACTTC. Amino acids: CASSLAGAGETQYF.

V gene TRBV4-1 combines with J gene TRBJ2-7; 12 nucleotides agree with TRBD1. Losses at the gene ends were 3 bases for V and 1 base for J; bases not matched to a gene: 1. The CDR3 extends over 15 amino acids. Germline CDR1 is MGHRA and CDR2 is YSYEKL. The CDR3 nucleotides read TGCGCCAGCAGCCAGGGACAGGGGGCTTCCTACGAGCAGTACTTC. Translation gives CASSQGQGASYEQYF.

The chain has TRBV5-6 and TRBJ2-5, with 10 bases fitting TRBD2. The germline gives CDR1 SGHDT, CDR2 YYEEEE. The CDR3 is 15 amino acids. Unmatched junction bases numbered 7, after V lost 2 bases and J lost 6 bases. The CDR3 sequence: CASSFLAGEKKTQYF. The CDR3, as DNA: TGTGCCAGCAGCTTTCTAGCGGGGGAAAAAAAGACCCAGTACTTC.

This clone was seen a handful of times. This chain joins TRBV5-5 and TRBJ1-5; TRBD1 might be the D (5 bases). V was cut by 0 bases and J by 12 bases, with 10 bases left in between. CDR1 and CDR2 (germline): SGHKS, YYEKEE (reference sequence). The CDR3 is 12 residues long. The CDR3 bases are TGTGCCAGCAGCTTGGGGCAGGGTATCCAGCATTTT. It yields the protein CASSLGQGIQHF.

J is TRBJ2-1 and V is TRBV3-1 (or the pseudogene TRBV3-2); TRBD2 is a possible D gene (5 bases). V lost 1 base and J lost 6, with 13 bases in between. Germline V gives CDR1 LGHDT, CDR2 YNNKEL (reference sequence). This CDR3 comprises 15 residues. The CDR3, as DNA: TGTGCCAGCAGCCAAGTACTAGGACCACTCAATGAGCAGTTCTTC. It is translated as CASSQVLGPLNEQFF.

This chain links TRBV6-2 or TRBV6-3 with TRBJ1-1; D uncertain. Germline CDR1 and CDR2: MNHEY and SVGEGT. Trimming pared 2 bases from V and 6 bases from J, leaving 7 bases between. The CDR3 extends over 12 amino acids. CDR3 sequence reads: CASSYPTAEAFF. DNA for the CDR3: TGTGCCAGCAGTTACCCCACAGCTGAAGCTTTCTTT.

This chain connects TRBV18 to TRBJ2-7, with a weak D call TRBD2 (6 bases). Germline CDR1 is KGHSH and CDR2 is LQKENI. The CDR3 is 15 amino acids. The V gene lost 5 bases and the J gene lost 2 bases, with 16 bases spanning the gap. CDR3 coding DNA: TGTGCCAGCTCATCCCCCGGGGGAGGACCCTACGAGCAGTACTTC. Amino acid sequence: CASSSPGGGPYEQYF.

The chain uses TRBV11-1 and TRBJ2-1, with a tentative D call TRBD1 (5 bases). This CDR3 contains 14 residues. The germline V and J ends were trimmed by 5 bases and 8 bases, with 16 bases remaining between them. Germline CDR1 reads SGHAT; CDR2 reads FQDESV (reference sequence). CDR3 nucleotides: TGTGCCAGCAGCCCTTCGGGCCTAGGGGATGAGCAGTTCTTC. Encoded protein: CASSPSGLGDEQFF.

This chain joins TRBV19 and TRBJ1-4, with 8 bases matching TRBD1. CDR1 and CDR2 (germline): LNHDA, SQIVND (reference sequence). The V gene end was trimmed by 4 bases and the J gene end by 10 bases; junction bases not matched to a gene: 5. This CDR3 is 13 amino acids long. The CDR3 bases are TGTGCCAGTAGTACCGGGACAGGAGTAAAACTGTTTTTT. Translating it yields CASSTGTGVKLFF.

V usage is TRBV20-1 and J usage is TRBJ1-2; no reliable D call. V lost 1 base, J lost 12 bases, and 12 bases lay in between. CDR1 and CDR2 from the germline V gene are DFQATT and SNEGSKA (reference sequence). The CDR3 extends over 11 amino acids. The CDR3 loop reads CSARAPQVNTF. The CDR3, as DNA: TGCAGTGCTAGAGCCCCTCAGGTGAACACCTTC.

V is TRBV30 and J is TRBJ2-5; 8 bases are shared with TRBD2. The germline V gene encodes CDR1 GTSNPN and CDR2 SVGIG (reference sequence). Germline trimming cut 5 bases from V and 4 bases from J; bases unmatched to any gene: 6. This CDR3 spans 13 amino acids. Here the CDR3 DNA reads TGTGCCTGGTCGCGGGGGGCAGCAGAGACCCAGTACTTC. Its translation is CAWSRGAAETQYF.

This clone has more than one count but fewer than ten. The V call is TRBV7-2, the J call TRBJ1-2; D is perhaps TRBD1 (6 bases). Germline values: CDR1 SGHTA, CDR2 FQGNSA. Trimming pared 5 bases from V and 8 bases from J, leaving 24 bases between. This CDR3 has 16 residues. CDR3 in DNA: TGTGCCAGCAGCCTCGCCTCCGGACAGTGGATCCTAGGCTACACCTTC. It specifies CASSLASGQWILGYTF.

This clone was detected a few times. The chain employs TRBV2 and TRBJ1-2; D possibly corresponds to TRBD1 (5 bases). CDR1 is SNHLY and CDR2 is FYNNEI in the germline V gene. V dropped 6 bases and J dropped 5 bases, with 10 bases sitting between them. The CDR3 loop spans 12 amino acids. This chain's CDR3 is CASSPAGYGYTF. Here the CDR3 DNA reads TGTGCCAGCAGCCCCGCAGGGTATGGCTACACCTTC.

The chain uses TRBV7-9 and TRBJ2-3; 7 bases are a match to TRBD2. The CDR3 extends over 13 amino acids. J gave up 6 bases and V 8 bases, and 8 bases lay outside the gene matches. Germline V gives CDR1 SEHNR, CDR2 FQNEAQ (reference sequence). The CDR3: CASGLDGRDTQYF. The CDR3 nucleotides read TGTGCCAGCGGACTAGACGGGAGGGATACGCAGTATTTT. The entire variable domain, with the rest obtained from reference TRBV7-9 and TRBJ2-3, is as follows: DTGVSQNPRHKITKRGQNVTFRCDPISEHNRLYWYRQTLGQGPEFLTYFQNEAQLEKSRLLSDRFSAERPKGSFSTLEIQRTEQGDSAMYLCASGLDGRDTQYFGPGTRLTVL.

V usage is TRBV6-1 and J usage is TRBJ2-3; weak D call: TRBD2 (5 bases). V was shortened by 2 bases and J by 3 bases, with 9 bases between the two germline ends. CDR1 and CDR2 (germline): MNHNS, SASEGT. This CDR3 region has 14 residues. CDR3 region: CASSELRGTDTQYF. DNA for the CDR3: TGTGCCAGCAGTGAACTTAGAGGGACAGATACGCAGTATTTT.

The rearrangement joins TRBV3-1 (or the pseudogene TRBV3-2) to TRBJ1-1; 9 positions match TRBD1. The ends lost 4 bases at V and 4 bases at J; junction bases unmatched: 10. Germline lookup yields CDR1 LGHDT and CDR2 YNNKEL (reference sequence). The CDR3 is made up of 16 amino acids. As DNA, the CDR3 is TGTGCCAGCAGCCCTGGGACAGGGTCGGGGAGCACTGAAGCTTTCTTT. As protein: CASSPGTGSGSTEAFF.

V usage is TRBV5-8 and J usage is TRBJ2-3, with 7 bases aligning to TRBD2. The CDR3 consists of 13 residues. V lost 6 bases, J lost 4 bases, and 5 bases stayed unmatched. CDR1 is SGHTS and CDR2 is YDEGEE in the germline V gene. The chain's CDR3 is CASNRLAPDTQYF. Here the CDR3 DNA reads TGTGCCAGCAACCGACTAGCTCCAGATACGCAGTATTTT. Based on the CDR3 plus reference TRBV5-8 and TRBJ2-3, the full variable domain is EAGVTQSPTHLIKTRGQQATLRCSPISGHTSVYWYQQALGLGLQFLLWYDEGEERNRGNFPPRFSGRQFPNYSSELNVNALELEDSALYLCASNRLAPDTQYFGPGTRLTVL.

This sequence joins TRBV7-2 and TRBJ2-1, with a weak D call TRBD1 (6 bases). Germline lookup yields CDR1 SGHTA and CDR2 FQGNSA. The CDR3 is 13 residues long. V lost 5 bases, J lost 5 bases, and 10 bases lay in between. Written as DNA, the CDR3 is TGTGCCAGCAGCGTCCGGGACAACAATGAGCAGTTCTTC. The encoded protein is CASSVRDNNEQFF.

The chain links TRBV5-1 to TRBJ2-5; a weak D match, TRBD2 (6 bases). The germline gives CDR1 SGHRS, CDR2 YFSETQ. Trimming took off 1 base at V and 0 bases at J, with 10 bases between the two ends. There are 15 residues in the CDR3. CDR3 loop: CASSLTSLYQETQYF. CDR3 coding DNA: TGCGCCAGCAGCTTGACTAGCTTGTACCAAGAGACCCAGTACTTC.